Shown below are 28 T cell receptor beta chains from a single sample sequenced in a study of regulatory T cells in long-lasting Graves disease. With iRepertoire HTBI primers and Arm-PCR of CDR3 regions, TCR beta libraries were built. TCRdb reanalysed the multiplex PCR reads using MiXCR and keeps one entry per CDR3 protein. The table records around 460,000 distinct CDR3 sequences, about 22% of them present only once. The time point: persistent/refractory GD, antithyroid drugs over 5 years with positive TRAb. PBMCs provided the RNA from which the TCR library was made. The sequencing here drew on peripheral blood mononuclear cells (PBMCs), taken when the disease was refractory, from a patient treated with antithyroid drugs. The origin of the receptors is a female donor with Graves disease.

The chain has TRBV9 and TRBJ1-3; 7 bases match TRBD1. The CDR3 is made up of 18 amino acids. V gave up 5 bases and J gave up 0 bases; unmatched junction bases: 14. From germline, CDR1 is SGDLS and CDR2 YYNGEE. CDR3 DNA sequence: TGTGCCAGCAGTGAGGCCTACGGGACAGCCAGCTCTGGAAACACCATATATTTT. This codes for CASSEAYGTASSGNTIYF.

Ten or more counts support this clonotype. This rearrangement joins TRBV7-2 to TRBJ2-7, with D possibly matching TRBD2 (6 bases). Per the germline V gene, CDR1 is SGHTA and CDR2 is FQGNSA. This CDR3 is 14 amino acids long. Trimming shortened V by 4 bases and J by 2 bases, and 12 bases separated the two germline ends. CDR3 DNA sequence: TGTGCCAGCAGCTACCCGGGAGTAACCTACGAGCAGTACTTC. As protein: CASSYPGVTYEQYF.

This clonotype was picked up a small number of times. Written as DNA, the CDR3 is TGTGCCAGCAGCCCTCAAGTAGATACGCAGTATTTT. This encodes CASSPQVDTQYF. The chain uses TRBV7-2 and TRBJ2-3; D ambiguous. Germline V gene sequence: CDR1 SGHTA, CDR2 FQGNSA. Between the trimmed V and J ends, which lost 5 bases and 5 bases, there was a span of 8 bases. The CDR3 loop spans 12 amino acids.

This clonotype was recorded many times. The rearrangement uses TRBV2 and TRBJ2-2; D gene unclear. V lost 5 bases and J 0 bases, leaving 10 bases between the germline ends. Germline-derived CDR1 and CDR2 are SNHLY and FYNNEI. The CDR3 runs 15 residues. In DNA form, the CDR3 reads TGTGCCAGCAGTAAAGTTAGAACGAACACCGGGGAGCTGTTTTTT. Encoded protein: CASSKVRTNTGELFF.

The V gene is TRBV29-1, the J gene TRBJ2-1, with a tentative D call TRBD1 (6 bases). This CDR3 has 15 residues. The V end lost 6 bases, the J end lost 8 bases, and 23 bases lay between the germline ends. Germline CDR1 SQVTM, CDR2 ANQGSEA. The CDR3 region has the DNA TGCAGCGTCCCCGGGCGCCAGGGGCTTAGAGATGAGCAGTTCTTC. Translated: CSVPGRQGLRDEQFF.

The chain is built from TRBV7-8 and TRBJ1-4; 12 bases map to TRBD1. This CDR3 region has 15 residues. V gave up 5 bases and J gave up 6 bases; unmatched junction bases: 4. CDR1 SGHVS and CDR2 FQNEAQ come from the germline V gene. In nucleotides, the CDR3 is TGTGCCAGCAGCCCTGGGACAGGGGGCCATGAAAAACTGTTTTTT. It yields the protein CASSPGTGGHEKLFF.

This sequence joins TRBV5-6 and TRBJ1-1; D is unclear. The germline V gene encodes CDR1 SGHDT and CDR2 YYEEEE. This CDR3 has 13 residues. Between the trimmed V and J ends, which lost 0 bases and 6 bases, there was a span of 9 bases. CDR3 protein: CASSLGGIPEAFF. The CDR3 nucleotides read TGTGCCAGCAGCTTGGGAGGGATCCCTGAAGCTTTCTTT.

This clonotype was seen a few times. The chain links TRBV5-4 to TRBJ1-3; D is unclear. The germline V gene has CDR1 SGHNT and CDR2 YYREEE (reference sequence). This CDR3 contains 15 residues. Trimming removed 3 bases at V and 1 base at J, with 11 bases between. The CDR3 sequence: CASSSGGRSGNTIYF. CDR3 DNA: TGTGCCAGCAGCTCGGGAGGGCGATCTGGAAACACCATATATTTT.

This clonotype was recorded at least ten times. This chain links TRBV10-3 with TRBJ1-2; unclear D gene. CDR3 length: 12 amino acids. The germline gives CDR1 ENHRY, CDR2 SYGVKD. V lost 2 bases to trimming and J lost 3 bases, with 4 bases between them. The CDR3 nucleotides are TGTGCCATCAGTGAGCAGGACTATGGCTACACCTTC. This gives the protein CAISEQDYGYTF.

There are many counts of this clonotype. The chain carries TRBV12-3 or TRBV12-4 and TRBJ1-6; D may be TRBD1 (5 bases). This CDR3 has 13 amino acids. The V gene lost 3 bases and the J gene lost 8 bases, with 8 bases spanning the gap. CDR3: CASSFGGDSPLHF. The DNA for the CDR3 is TGTGCCAGCAGTTTTGGGGGGGATTCACCCCTCCACTTT.

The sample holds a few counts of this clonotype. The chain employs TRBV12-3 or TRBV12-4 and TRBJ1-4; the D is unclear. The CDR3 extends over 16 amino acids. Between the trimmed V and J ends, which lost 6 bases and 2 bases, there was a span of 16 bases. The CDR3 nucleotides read TGTGCCAGCAGCTCGGCAGGCGCGCTTACTAATGAAAAACTGTTTTTT. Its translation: CASSSAGALTNEKLFF.

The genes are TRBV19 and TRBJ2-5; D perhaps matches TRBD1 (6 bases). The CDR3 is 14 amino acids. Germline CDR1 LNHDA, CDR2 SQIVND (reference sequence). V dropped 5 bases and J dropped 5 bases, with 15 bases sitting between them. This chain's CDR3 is CASSPARGQETQYF. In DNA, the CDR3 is TGTGCCAGTAGTCCCGCCCGCGGACAGGAGACCCAGTACTTC.

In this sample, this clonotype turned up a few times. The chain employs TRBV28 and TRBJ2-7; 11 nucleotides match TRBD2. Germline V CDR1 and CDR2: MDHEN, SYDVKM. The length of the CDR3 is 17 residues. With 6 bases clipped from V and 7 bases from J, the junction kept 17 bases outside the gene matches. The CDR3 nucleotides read TGTGCCAGCAGCTTGGACAGGGGCAGACTAGCGGGACCTGAGCAGTACTTC. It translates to CASSLDRGRLAGPEQYF.

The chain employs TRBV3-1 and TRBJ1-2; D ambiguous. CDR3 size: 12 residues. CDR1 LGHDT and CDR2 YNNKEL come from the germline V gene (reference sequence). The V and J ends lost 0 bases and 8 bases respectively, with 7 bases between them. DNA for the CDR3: TGTGCCAGCAGCCAAGAAGAGAGGGGCTACACCTTC. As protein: CASSQEERGYTF.

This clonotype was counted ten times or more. The CDR3 region has the DNA TGTGCCAGTGACGAAAGAAGGGAGACCCAGTACTTC. This codes for CASDERRETQYF. The chain recombines TRBV2 with TRBJ2-5; no definite D call. Germline values: CDR1 SNHLY, CDR2 FYNNEI. Trimming pared 9 bases from V and 5 bases from J, leaving 13 bases between. The CDR3 is 12 residues long. The full variable domain, with the rest looked up from reference TRBV2 and TRBJ2-5, is EPEVTQTPSHQVTQMGQEVILRCVPISNHLYFYWYRQILGQKVEFLVSFYNNEISEKSEIFDDQFSVERPDGSNFTLKIRSTKLEDSAMYFCASDERRETQYFGPGTRLLVL.

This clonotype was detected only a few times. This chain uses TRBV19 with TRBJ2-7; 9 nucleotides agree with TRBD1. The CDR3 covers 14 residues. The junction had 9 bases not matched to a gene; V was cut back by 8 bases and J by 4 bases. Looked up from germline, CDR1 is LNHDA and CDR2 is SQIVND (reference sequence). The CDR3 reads CASGTGPDSYEQYF. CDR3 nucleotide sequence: TGTGCCAGTGGGACAGGGCCCGACTCATACGAGCAGTACTTC.

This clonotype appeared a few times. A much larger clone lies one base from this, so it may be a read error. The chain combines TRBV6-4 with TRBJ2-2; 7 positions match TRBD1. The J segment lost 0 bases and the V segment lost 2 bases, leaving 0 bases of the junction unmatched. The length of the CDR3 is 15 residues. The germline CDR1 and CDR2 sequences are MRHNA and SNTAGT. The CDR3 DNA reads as TGTGCCAGCAGTGACCAGGGGGCGAACACCGGGGAGCTGTTTTTT. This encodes CASSDQGANTGELFF.

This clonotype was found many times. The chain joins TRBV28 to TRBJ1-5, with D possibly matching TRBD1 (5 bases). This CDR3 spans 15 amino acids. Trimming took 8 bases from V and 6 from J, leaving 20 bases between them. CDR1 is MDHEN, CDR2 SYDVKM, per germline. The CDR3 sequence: CASCEYPGGLQPQHF. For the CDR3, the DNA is TGTGCCAGCTGCGAGTATCCGGGGGGTCTTCAGCCCCAGCATTTT.

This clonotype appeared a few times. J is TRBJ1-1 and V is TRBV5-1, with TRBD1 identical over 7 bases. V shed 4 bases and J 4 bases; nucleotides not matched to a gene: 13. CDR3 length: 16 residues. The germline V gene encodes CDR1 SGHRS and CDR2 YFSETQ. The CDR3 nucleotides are TGCGCCAGCAGCCTAAGGACAGGAACCCTGGGCACTGAAGCTTTCTTT. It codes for CASSLRTGTLGTEAFF.

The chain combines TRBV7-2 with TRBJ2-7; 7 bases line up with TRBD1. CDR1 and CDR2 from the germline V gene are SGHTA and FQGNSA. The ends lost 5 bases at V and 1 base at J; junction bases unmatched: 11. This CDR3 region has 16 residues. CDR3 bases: TGTGCCAGCAGCCGCAGAGGGACAGATTCTTCCTACGAGCAGTACTTC. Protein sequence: CASSRRGTDSSYEQYF.

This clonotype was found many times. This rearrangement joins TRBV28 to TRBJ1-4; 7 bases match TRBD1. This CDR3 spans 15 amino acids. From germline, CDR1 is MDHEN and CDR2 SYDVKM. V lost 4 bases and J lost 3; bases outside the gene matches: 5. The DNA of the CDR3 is TGTGCCAGCAGTTCGCTAACAGGGGCTAATGAAAAACTGTTTTTT. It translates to CASSSLTGANEKLFF.

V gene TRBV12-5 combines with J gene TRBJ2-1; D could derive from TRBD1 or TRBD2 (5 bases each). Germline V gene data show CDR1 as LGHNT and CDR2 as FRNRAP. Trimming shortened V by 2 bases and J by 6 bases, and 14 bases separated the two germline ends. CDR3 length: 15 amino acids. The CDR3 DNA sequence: TGTGCTAGTGGTTTGCCCACCGGGGCCGGCAATGAGCAGTTCTTC. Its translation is CASGLPTGAGNEQFF.

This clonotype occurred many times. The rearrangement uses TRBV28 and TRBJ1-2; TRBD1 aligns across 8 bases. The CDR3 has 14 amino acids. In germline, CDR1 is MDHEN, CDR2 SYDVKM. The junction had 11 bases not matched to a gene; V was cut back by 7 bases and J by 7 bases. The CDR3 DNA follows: TGTGCCAGCATTAGGACAGGGCAGGGCGGTGGCTACACCTTC. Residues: CASIRTGQGGGYTF.

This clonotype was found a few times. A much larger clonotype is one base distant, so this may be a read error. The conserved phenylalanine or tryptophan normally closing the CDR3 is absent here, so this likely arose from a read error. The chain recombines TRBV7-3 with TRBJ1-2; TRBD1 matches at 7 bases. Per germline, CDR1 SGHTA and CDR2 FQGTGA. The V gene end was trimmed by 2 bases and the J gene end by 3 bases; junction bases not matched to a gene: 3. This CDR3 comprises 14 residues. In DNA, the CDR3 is TGTGCCAGCAGCTTACATCAGGGGGACTATGGCTACACCCTC. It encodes CASSLHQGDYGYTL.

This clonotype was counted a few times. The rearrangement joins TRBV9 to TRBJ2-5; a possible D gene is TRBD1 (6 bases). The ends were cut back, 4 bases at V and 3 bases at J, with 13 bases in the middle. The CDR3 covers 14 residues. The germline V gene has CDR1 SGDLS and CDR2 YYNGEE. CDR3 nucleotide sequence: TGTGCCAGCAGCCCAGGGAACAGGGAAGAGACCCAGTACTTC. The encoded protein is CASSPGNREETQYF. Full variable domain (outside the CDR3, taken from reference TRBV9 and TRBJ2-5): DSGVTQTPKHLITATGQRVTLRCSPRSGDLSVYWYQQSLDQGLQFLIQYYNGEERAKGNILERFSAQQFPDLHSELNLSSLELGDSALYFCASSPGNREETQYFGPGTRLLVL.

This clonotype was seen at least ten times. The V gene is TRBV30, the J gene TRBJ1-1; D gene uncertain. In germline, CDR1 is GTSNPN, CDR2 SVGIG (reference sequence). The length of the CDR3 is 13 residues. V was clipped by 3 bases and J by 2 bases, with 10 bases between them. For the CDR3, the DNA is TGTGCCTGGAGAAAACATCACAACACTGAAGCTTTCTTT. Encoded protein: CAWRKHHNTEAFF.

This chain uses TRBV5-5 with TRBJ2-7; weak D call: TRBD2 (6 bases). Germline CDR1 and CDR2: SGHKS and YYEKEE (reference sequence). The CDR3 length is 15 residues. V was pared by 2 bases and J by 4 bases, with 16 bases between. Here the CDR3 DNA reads TGTGCCAGCAGCTTCCTGACTAGAGGGTCGTACGAGCAGTACTTC. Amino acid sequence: CASSFLTRGSYEQYF.

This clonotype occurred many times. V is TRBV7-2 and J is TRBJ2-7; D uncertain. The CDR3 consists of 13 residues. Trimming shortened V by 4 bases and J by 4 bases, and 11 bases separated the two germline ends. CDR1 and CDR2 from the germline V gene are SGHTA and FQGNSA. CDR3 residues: CASSSPSSYEQYF. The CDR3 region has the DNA TGTGCCAGCAGCTCCCCTTCTTCATACGAGCAGTACTTC.